The source of this T cell receptor beta chain is a study of blood T cell repertoires in COVID-19. Whole-study context: Whether acute or convalescent, the COVID-19 samples came from the United States, Italy and Spain. The cDNA or gDNA used as material had been derived from T cells, B-cell-depleted T cells, or PBMCs.

This clone was recorded only once. Per the study methods: Nucleated cell counts were estimated from reference gene primer amplification. The protocol was immunoSEQ multiplex PCR, while the TCRdb copy is restricted to in-frame clones and leaves out a portion. D and trimming were read from the DNA, whereas the V and J calls and clone size are those reported in that table. Among approximately 70,000 clones listed, roughly 90% were seen once. Germline V gene lookup returns CDR1 MGHRA and CDR2 YSYEKL. This CDR3 region has 16 residues. The germline V and J ends were trimmed by 0 bases and 4 bases, with 15 bases remaining between them.

The chain employs TRBV4-1 and TRBJ1-2; TRBD1 is a possible D gene (6 bases). Sequencing used peripheral blood. This TCR derives from a human donor in a cohort sampled during active COVID-19. The CDR3 region has the DNA TGCGCCAGCAGCCAAGAGAGACCGGGACACGGCTATGGCTACACCTTC. Translated: CASSQERPGHGYGYTF.